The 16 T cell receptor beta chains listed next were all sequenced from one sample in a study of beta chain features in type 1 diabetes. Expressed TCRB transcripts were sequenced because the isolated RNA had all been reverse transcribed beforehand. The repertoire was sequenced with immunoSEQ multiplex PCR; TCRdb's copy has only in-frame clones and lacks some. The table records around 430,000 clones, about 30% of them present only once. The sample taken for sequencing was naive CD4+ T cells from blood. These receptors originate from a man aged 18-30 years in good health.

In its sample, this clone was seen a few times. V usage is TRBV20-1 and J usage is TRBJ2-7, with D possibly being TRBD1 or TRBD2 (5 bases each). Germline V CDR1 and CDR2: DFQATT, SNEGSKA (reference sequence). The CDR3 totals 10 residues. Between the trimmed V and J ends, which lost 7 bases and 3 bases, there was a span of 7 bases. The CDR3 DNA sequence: TGCAGTGGAGGGGACTACGAGCAGTACTTC. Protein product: CSGGDYEQYF.

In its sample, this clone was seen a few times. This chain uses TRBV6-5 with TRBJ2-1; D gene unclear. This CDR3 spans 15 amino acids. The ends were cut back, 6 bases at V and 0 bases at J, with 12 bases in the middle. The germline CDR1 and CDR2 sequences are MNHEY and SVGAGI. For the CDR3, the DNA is TGTGCCAGCAGAAACAGCCAGAGCTCCTACAATGAGCAGTTCTTC. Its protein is CASRNSQSSYNEQFF.

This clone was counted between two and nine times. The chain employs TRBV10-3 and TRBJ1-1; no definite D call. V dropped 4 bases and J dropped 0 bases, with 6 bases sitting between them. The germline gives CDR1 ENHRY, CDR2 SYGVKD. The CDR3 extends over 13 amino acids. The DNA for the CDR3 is TGTGCCATCAGTGTGGGCATGAACACTGAAGCTTTCTTT. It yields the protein CAISVGMNTEAFF.

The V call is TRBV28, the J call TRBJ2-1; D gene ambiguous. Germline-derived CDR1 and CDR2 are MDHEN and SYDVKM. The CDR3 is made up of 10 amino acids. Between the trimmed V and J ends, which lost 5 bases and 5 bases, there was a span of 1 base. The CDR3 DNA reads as TGTGCCAGCAGTAACAATGAGCAGTTCTTC. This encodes CASSNNEQFF. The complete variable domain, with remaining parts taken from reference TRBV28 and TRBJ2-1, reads DVKVTQSSRYLVKRTGEKVFLECVQDMDHENMFWYRQDPGLGLRLIYFSYDVKMKEKGDIPEGYSVSREKKERFSLILESASTNQTSMYLCASSNNEQFFGPGTRLTVL.

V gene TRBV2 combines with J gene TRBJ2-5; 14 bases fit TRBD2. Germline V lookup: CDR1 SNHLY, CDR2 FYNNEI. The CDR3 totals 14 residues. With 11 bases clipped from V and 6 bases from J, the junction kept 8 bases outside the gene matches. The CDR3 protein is CAGGTSGSTKTQYF. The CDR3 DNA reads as TGTGCCGGAGGGACTAGCGGGAGTACGAAGACCCAGTACTTC. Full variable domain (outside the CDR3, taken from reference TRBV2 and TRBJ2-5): EPEVTQTPSHQVTQMGQEVILRCVPISNHLYFYWYRQILGQKVEFLVSFYNNEISEKSEIFDDQFSVERPDGSNFTLKIRSTKLEDSAMYFCAGGTSGSTKTQYFGPGTRLLVL.

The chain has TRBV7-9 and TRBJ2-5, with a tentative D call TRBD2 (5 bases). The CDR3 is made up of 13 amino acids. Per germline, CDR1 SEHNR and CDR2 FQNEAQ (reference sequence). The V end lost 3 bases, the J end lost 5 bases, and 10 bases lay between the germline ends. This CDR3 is CASSLWAGETQYF. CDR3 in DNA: TGTGCCAGCAGCTTGTGGGCGGGCGAGACCCAGTACTTC. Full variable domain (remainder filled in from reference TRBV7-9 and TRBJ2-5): DTGVSQNPRHKITKRGQNVTFRCDPISEHNRLYWYRQTLGQGPEFLTYFQNEAQLEKSRLLSDRFSAERPKGSFSTLEIQRTEQGDSAMYLCASSLWAGETQYFGPGTRLLVL.

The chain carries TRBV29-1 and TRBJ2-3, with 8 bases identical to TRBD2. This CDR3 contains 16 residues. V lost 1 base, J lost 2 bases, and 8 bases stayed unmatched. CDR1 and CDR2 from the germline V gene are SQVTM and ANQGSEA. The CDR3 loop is CSVEGGLGQITDTQYF. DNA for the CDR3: TGCAGCGTTGAAGGGGGACTAGGCCAGATCACAGATACGCAGTATTTT.

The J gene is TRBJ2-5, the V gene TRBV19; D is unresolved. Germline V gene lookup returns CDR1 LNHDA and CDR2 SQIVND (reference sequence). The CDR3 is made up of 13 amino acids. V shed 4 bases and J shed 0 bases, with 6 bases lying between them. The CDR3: CASSNNYQETQYF. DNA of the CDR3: TGTGCCAGTAGTAACAACTACCAAGAGACCCAGTACTTC.

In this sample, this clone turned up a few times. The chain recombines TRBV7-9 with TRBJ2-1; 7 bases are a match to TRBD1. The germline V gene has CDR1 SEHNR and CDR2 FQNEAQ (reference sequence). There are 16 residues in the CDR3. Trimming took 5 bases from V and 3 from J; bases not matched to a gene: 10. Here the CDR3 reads CASSTETGVGYNEQFF. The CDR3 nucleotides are TGTGCCAGCAGCACCGAAACAGGGGTGGGCTACAATGAGCAGTTCTTC.

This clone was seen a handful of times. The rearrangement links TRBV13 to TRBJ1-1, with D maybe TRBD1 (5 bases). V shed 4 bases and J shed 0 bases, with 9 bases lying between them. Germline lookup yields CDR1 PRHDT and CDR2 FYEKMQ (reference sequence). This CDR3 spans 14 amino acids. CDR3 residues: CASSSSGVNTEAFF. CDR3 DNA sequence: TGTGCCAGCAGCTCCTCGGGGGTGAACACTGAAGCTTTCTTT.

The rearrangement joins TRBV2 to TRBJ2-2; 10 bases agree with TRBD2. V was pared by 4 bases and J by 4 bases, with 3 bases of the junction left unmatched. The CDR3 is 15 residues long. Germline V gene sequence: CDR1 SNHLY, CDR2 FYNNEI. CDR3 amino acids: CASSGLAGPTGELFF. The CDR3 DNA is TGTGCCAGCAGTGGACTAGCGGGCCCCACCGGGGAGCTGTTTTTT.

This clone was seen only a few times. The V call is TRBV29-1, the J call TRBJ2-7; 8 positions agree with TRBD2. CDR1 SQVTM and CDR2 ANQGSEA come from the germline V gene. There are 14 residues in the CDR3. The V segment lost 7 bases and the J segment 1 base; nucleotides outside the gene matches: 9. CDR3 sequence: CSAGSGTTSYEQYF. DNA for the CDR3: TGCAGCGCCGGTAGCGGGACTACATCCTACGAGCAGTACTTC.

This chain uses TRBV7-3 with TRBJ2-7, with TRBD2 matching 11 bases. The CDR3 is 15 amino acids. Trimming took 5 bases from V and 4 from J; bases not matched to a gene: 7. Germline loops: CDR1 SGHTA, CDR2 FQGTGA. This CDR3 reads CASSPRLAGYYEQYF. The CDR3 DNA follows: TGTGCCAGCAGCCCGAGACTAGCGGGATATTACGAGCAGTACTTC.

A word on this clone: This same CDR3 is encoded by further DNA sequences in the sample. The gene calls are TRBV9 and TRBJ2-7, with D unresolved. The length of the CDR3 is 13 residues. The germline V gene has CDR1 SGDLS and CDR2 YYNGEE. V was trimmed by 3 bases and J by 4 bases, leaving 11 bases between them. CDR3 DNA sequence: TGTGCCAGCAGCGCCCGCAGCTCGTACGAGCAGTACTTC. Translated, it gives CASSARSSYEQYF.

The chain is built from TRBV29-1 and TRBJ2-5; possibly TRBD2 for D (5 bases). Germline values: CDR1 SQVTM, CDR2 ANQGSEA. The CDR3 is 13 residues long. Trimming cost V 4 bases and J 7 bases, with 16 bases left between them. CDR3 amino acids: CSVAAPPAGTQYF. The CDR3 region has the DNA TGCAGCGTTGCTGCGCCACCGGCGGGGACCCAGTACTTC.

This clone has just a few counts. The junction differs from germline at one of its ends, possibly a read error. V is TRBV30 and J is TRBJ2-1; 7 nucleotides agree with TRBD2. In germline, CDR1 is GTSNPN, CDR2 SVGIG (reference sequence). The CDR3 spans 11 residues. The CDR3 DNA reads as TGCTGCGGGAGCTCCTACAATGAGCAGTTCTTC. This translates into CCGSSYNEQFF.